The 15 T cell receptor beta chains reported below all come from one sample, sequenced in a study of blood T cell repertoires in COVID-19. Sequenced by immunoSEQ multiplex PCR; TCRdb stores in-frame clones only, minus some. The table lists about 210,000 clones, around 80% of them singletons, with over 6% in the top ten. The sequencing sample was made of peripheral blood. These receptors all stem from a woman of 80 years or more with COVID-19, enrolled during active disease.

The V call is TRBV7-8, the J call TRBJ1-4, with D hard to call. This CDR3 is 13 amino acids long. Germline CDR1 is SGHVS and CDR2 is FQNEAQ. Trimming left V 2 bases short and J 6 bases short, with 7 bases between. CDR3 residues: CASSLPPDEKLFF. The DNA of the CDR3 is TGTGCCAGCAGCTTACCCCCCGATGAAAAACTGTTTTTT.

The V and J genes are TRBV9 and TRBJ1-6; tentative D call: TRBD1 (5 bases). CDR1 is SGDLS and CDR2 is YYNGEE in the germline V gene. The ends were cut back, 3 bases at V and 8 bases at J, with 15 bases in the middle. This CDR3 contains 15 residues. The CDR3: CASSAETRGDSPLHF. CDR3 nucleotides: TGTGCCAGCAGCGCAGAAACTCGGGGGGATTCACCCCTCCACTTT. Full variable domain (rest looked up from reference TRBV9 and TRBJ1-6): DSGVTQTPKHLITATGQRVTLRCSPRSGDLSVYWYQQSLDQGLQFLIQYYNGEERAKGNILERFSAQQFPDLHSELNLSSLELGDSALYFCASSAETRGDSPLHFGNGTRLTVT.

The chain carries TRBV18 and TRBJ1-1; no firm D call. The CDR3 loop spans 11 amino acids. The germline V and J ends were trimmed by 6 bases and 3 bases, with 5 bases remaining between them. Germline CDR1 is KGHSH and CDR2 is LQKENI. This chain's CDR3 is CASSLDTEAFF. CDR3 nucleotide sequence: TGTGCCAGCTCCCTAGACACTGAAGCTTTCTTT.

The gene calls are TRBV6-1 and TRBJ1-2; 7 bases agree with TRBD1. In germline, CDR1 is MNHNS, CDR2 SASEGT. The CDR3 has 14 residues. V shed 3 bases, J shed 7 bases, and the junction held 8 bases outside the gene matches. The CDR3 is CASSETGSALGYTF. The CDR3, as DNA: TGTGCCAGCAGTGAGACAGGGAGCGCTCTTGGCTACACCTTC.

With respect to this clone: The identical CDR3 is also encoded by other nucleotide sequences in the sample. The chain carries TRBV20-1 and TRBJ1-1; D remains unclear. This CDR3 comprises 10 residues. Trimming removed 6 bases at V and 3 bases at J, with 5 bases between. Germline CDR1 reads DFQATT; CDR2 reads SNEGSKA (reference sequence). The CDR3 sequence is CSAADTEAFF. The CDR3 coding sequence is TGCAGTGCGGCCGACACTGAAGCTTTCTTT.

The CDR3 protein is CASSQVAGNEQFF. In DNA form, the CDR3 reads TGCGCCAGCAGCCAAGTGGCCGGGAATGAGCAGTTCTTC. The chain recombines TRBV4-1 with TRBJ2-1; D remains ambiguous. The V end was cut by 1 base, the J end by 7 bases, with 8 bases between. CDR1 is MGHRA, CDR2 YSYEKL, per germline. The CDR3 contains 13 residues.

This sequence joins TRBV6-5 and TRBJ1-3; no clear D. The CDR3 has 12 amino acids. Germline-derived CDR1 and CDR2 are MNHEY and SVGAGI. The V end lost 8 bases, the J end lost 0 bases, and 5 bases lay between the germline ends. This CDR3 reads CASGVSGNTIYF. For the CDR3, the DNA is TGTGCCAGCGGAGTCTCTGGAAACACCATATATTTT.

The chain links TRBV5-1 to TRBJ2-3; tentatively, D is TRBD2 (6 bases). This CDR3 region has 16 residues. Trimming removed 4 bases at V and 4 bases at J, with 19 bases between. Germline loops: CDR1 SGHRS, CDR2 YFSETQ. The CDR3 nucleotides are TGCGCCAGCAGCGCTGGGACTTCGCCTAGCGCAGATACGCAGTATTTT. The encoded protein is CASSAGTSPSADTQYF.

The gene calls are TRBV28 and TRBJ2-3; tentative D call: TRBD2 (6 bases). The germline gives CDR1 MDHEN, CDR2 SYDVKM. The CDR3 is made up of 16 amino acids. V lost 1 base and J lost 2, with 13 bases in between. The CDR3 DNA is TGTGCCAGCAGTTTATATTCGGGGGATAACACAGATACGCAGTATTTT. Amino acids: CASSLYSGDNTDTQYF. Complete variable domain (other parts from reference TRBV28 and TRBJ2-3): DVKVTQSSRYLVKRTGEKVFLECVQDMDHENMFWYRQDPGLGLRLIYFSYDVKMKEKGDIPEGYSVSREKKERFSLILESASTNQTSMYLCASSLYSGDNTDTQYFGPGTRLTVL.

The chain recombines TRBV4-1 with TRBJ1-1; no clear D gene. In germline, CDR1 is MGHRA, CDR2 YSYEKL. The CDR3 totals 14 residues. The ends were cut back, 5 bases at V and 1 base at J, with 11 bases in the middle. The CDR3 spells CASSWTGPNTEAFF. The CDR3 DNA is TGCGCCAGCAGCTGGACTGGGCCGAACACTGAAGCTTTCTTT.

The V and J genes are TRBV9 and TRBJ2-7; 7 nucleotides line up with TRBD2. The CDR3 covers 14 residues. J lost 7 bases, V lost 2 bases, and 9 bases had no gene match. Germline V gene data show CDR1 as SGDLS and CDR2 as YYNGEE. CDR3 sequence reads: CASSVHTREGEQYF. As DNA, the CDR3 is TGTGCCAGCAGCGTCCATACGAGGGAGGGGGAGCAGTACTTC.

In its sample, this clone was seen once. Within the sample, other DNA sequences also encode this same CDR3. J is TRBJ1-1 and V is TRBV18, with TRBD1 matching over 7 bases. The CDR3 sequence is 15 residues long. The V gene's germline CDR1 is KGHSH and CDR2 LQKENI. With V trimmed by 6 bases and J by 0 bases, 7 bases remained unmatched. CDR3: CASSPAGTVNTEAFF. The DNA of the CDR3 is TGTGCCAGCTCCCCGGCGGGGACAGTGAACACTGAAGCTTTCTTT.

The chain couples TRBV2 to TRBJ1-2, with D uncertain. The V and J ends lost 4 bases and 2 bases respectively, with 8 bases between them. This CDR3 comprises 13 residues. Germline CDR1 SNHLY, CDR2 FYNNEI. CDR3: CASSVSQNYGYTF. The CDR3 region has the DNA TGTGCCAGCAGTGTGAGCCAAAACTATGGCTACACCTTC.

The genes are TRBV14 and TRBJ2-7; TRBD2 agrees at 11 bases. The CDR3 totals 14 residues. The trim removed 5 bases at V and 1 base at J, leaving 1 base unmatched. Per the germline V gene, CDR1 is SGHDN and CDR2 is FVKESK. CDR3 in amino acids: CASSWTSGSYEQYF. The CDR3 DNA is TGTGCCAGCAGCTGGACTAGCGGGTCCTACGAGCAGTACTTC.

The V gene is TRBV7-2, the J gene TRBJ2-7; TRBD2 aligns across 8 bases. Germline V gene data show CDR1 as SGHTA and CDR2 as FQGNSA. This CDR3 region has 14 residues. J gave up 4 bases and V 5 bases, and 7 bases lay outside the gene matches. The CDR3 region has the DNA TGTGCCAGCAGCCAAACTAGCGGACGGTACGAGCAGTACTTC. This gives the protein CASSQTSGRYEQYF.